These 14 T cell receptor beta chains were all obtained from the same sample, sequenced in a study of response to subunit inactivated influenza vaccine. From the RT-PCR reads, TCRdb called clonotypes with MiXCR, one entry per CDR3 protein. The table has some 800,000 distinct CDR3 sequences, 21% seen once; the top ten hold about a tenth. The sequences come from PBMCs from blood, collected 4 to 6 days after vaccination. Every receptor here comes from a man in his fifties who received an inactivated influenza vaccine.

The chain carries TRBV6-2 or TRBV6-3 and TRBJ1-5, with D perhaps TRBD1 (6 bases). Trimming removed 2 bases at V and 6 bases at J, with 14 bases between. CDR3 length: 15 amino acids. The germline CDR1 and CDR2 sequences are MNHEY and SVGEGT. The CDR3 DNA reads TGTGCCAGCAGTTACACTCCCACCAGGGGTCAGCCCCAGCATTTT. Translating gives CASSYTPTRGQPQHF.

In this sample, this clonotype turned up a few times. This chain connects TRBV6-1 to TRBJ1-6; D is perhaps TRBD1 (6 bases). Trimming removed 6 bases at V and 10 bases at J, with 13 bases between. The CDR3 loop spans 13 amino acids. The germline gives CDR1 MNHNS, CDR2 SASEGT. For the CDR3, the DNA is TGTGCCAGCAGAGACAGGTCCTGGTCACCCCTCCACTTT. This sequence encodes CASRDRSWSPLHF.

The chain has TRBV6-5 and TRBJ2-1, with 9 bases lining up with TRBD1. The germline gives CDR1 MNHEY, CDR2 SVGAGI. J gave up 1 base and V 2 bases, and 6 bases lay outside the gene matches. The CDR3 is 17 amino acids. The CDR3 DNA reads TGTGCCAGCAGTTACGGGACAGGGAGAACATCCTACAATGAGCAGTTCTTC. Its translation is CASSYGTGRTSYNEQFF.

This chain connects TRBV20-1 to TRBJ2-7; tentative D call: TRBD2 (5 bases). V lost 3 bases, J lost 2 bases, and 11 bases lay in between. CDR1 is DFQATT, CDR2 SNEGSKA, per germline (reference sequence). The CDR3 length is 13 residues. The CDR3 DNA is TGCAGTGCTAGTAACGGGGTGACCTACGAGCAGTACTTC. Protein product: CSASNGVTYEQYF.

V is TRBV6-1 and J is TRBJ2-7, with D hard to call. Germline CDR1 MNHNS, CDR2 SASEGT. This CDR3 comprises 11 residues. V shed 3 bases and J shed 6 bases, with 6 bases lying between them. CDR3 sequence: CASSDLGEQYF. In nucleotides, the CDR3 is TGTGCCAGCAGTGATTTGGGCGAGCAGTACTTC.

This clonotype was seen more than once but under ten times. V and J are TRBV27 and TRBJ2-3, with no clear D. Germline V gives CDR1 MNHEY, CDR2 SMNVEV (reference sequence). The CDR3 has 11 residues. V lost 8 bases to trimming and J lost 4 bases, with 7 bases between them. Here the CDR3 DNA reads TGTGCCAGCGGCCACGCAGATACGCAGTATTTT. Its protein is CASGHADTQYF.

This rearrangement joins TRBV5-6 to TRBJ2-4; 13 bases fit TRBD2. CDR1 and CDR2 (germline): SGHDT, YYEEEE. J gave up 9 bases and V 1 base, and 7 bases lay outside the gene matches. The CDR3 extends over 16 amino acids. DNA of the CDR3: TGTGCCAGCAGCTTGACTAGCGGGGGGGCGAACGGCATTCAGTACTTC. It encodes CASSLTSGGANGIQYF.

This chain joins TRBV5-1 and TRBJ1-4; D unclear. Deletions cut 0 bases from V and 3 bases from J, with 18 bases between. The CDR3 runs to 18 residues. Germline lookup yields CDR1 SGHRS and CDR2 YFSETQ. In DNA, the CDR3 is TGCGCCAGCAGCTTGGGAGGGTCCCTAAGGTCGGCTAATGAAAAACTGTTTTTT. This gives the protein CASSLGGSLRSANEKLFF.

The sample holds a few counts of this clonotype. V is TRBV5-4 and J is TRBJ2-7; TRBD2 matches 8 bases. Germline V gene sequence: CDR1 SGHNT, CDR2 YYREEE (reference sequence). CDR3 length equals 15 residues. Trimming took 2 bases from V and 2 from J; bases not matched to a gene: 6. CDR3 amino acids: CASSFPSGRTYEQYF. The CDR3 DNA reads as TGTGCCAGCAGCTTCCCGAGCGGGAGAACCTACGAGCAGTACTTC.

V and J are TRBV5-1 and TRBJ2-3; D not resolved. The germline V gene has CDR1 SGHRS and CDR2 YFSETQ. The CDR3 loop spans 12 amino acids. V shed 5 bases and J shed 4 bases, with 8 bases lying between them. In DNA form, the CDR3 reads TGCGCCAGCAGTTTCCAACCAGATACGCAGTATTTT. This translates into CASSFQPDTQYF.

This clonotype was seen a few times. CDR3 nucleotides: TGCGCCAGCAGCTTGATAGTCGCAGATACGCAGTATTTT. It encodes CASSLIVADTQYF. V usage is TRBV5-1 and J usage is TRBJ2-3; D is unresolved. Germline CDR1 SGHRS, CDR2 YFSETQ. Trimming cost V 1 base and J 4 bases, with 7 bases left between them. The CDR3 is 13 amino acids.

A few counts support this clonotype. CDR3 in DNA: TGCGCCAGCGGAGTCAAGACTAGAGCAAATGAGCAGTTCTTC. This encodes CASGVKTRANEQFF. This rearrangement joins TRBV5-1 to TRBJ2-1, with D perhaps matching TRBD2 (6 bases). Trimming cost V 7 bases and J 7 bases, with 18 bases left between them. The germline CDR1 and CDR2 sequences are SGHRS and YFSETQ. The CDR3 totals 14 residues. The whole variable domain, remainder taken from reference TRBV5-1 and TRBJ2-1, is KAGVTQTPRYLIKTRGQQVTLSCSPISGHRSVSWYQQTPGQGLQFLFEYFSETQRNKGNFPGRFSGRQFSNSRSEMNVSTLELGDSALYLCASGVKTRANEQFFGPGTRLTVL.

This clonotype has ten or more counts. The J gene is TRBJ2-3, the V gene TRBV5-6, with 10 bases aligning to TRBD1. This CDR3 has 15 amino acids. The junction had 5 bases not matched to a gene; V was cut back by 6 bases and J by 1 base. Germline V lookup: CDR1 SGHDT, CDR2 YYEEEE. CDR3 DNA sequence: TGTGCCAGCATGGGGACAGGGGTGCGCACAGATACGCAGTATTTT. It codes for CASMGTGVRTDTQYF.

The CDR3 sequence: CASSYSNGVVDEQYF. Here the CDR3 DNA reads TGTGCCAGCAGTTACTCGAACGGGGTTGTAGACGAGCAGTACTTC. The genes are TRBV6-2 or TRBV6-3 and TRBJ2-7, with D possibly matching TRBD2 (5 bases). Trimming stripped 0 bases from V and 5 bases from J, with 14 bases between. The CDR3 contains 15 residues. CDR1 and CDR2 from the germline V gene are MNHEY and SVGEGT.